The source of this TCR beta chain is a study of beta chain features in type 1 diabetes. Germline CDR1 reads MNHEY; CDR2 reads SVGAGI. V was clipped by 2 bases and J by 9 bases, with 22 bases between them. The CDR3 totals 16 residues. Note on this clone: Its antigen is unidentified.

The isolated RNA, all of it, was reverse transcribed, so expressed TCRB transcripts were what got sequenced. Mean read depth for naive, central memory and regulatory T cell samples was approximately 3.57 million reads. This table comes from immunoSEQ multiplex PCR, and its TCRdb copy is limited to in-frame clones, with some not included. The repertoire includes roughly 160,000 clones, under 9.5% of them detected once, and under 0.6% sits in the top ten. Sort purity for all populations was recorded as exceeding 98%. Notes on the study in general: Equally in patients and controls, shorter templates might have been favored by PCR. A moderate, significant TCRB CDR3 shortening appeared in type 1 diabetes across four CD4+ subsets. The naive, central memory and Treg TCRB repertoires looked more alike in patients than they did in healthy donors.

The chain uses TRBV6-5 and TRBJ2-5; no clear D gene. Sequenced: central memory CD4+ T cells from blood. The clonotype was recovered from a man aged 18-30 years with type 1 diabetes. The CDR3 region is CASSYASAEASWAQYF. CDR3 coding DNA: TGTGCCAGCAGTTACGCGTCGGCGGAAGCCTCTTGGGCCCAGTACTTC.